The T cell receptor (beta chain) described here comes from a study of shared clonotypes between healthy human individuals. Whole-study findings and limits: Of the naive CD4 clonotypes, around 5.2% were shared across several donors.

CD45RO negativity and positive selection for CCR7 defined naive CD8 cells, a population that excluded terminally differentiated effector memory CD45RA+ cells. The table came from immunoSEQ multiplex PCR; TCRdb's copy has only in-frame clones and leaves some out. The repertoire consists of around 580,000 clones, with roughly 98% occurring once and the leading ten covering roughly 0.29%. The CDR3 spans 14 residues. V was trimmed by 1 base and J by 1 base, leaving 7 bases between them. In germline, CDR1 is SGHAT, CDR2 FQNNGV. As for this clone: Its antigen is unidentified.

The clonotype comes from a man aged 25-40 years in good health. The material sequenced was naive CD8+ T cells sorted from blood. J is TRBJ1-1 and V is TRBV11-2; D gene unclear. The CDR3 loop is CASSLGAGNTEAFF. Here the CDR3 DNA reads TGTGCCAGCAGCTTAGGGGCCGGGAACACTGAAGCTTTCTTT.